This TCR beta chain was retrieved from a study of metastatic and nonmetastatic thyroid tumors. Overall study context: Repertoires from malignant and benign thyroid patients were compared across blood and tumor or nodule tissue.

General study points: The reported finding was significantly higher TCR beta diversity in malignant thyroid tumors relative to benign nodules, in blood and tumor.

This clone was seen ten or more times. Its antigen remains unidentified. None of the patients had undergone any treatment ahead of thyroid surgery. Original methodology: Clinicopathological groups of papillary thyroid cancer showed CDR3 differences that were used to build a distant-metastasis classifier. TCRdb reassembled clones from the PCR reads with MiXCR. These V and J calls rely on TCRdb rather than the paper's analysis. This sample has tens of thousands of clones, with over 15% found just once. Sequenced input: blood. The origin of this receptor is a male donor with papillary thyroid cancer or a benign thyroid nodule (not recorded which). Some clones in this sample may be carry-over from other donors' samples.

CDR3 DNA: TGTGCCTGGACACCTAGCGGGAGTGGAGAGACCCAGTACTTC. This gives the protein CAWTPSGSGETQYF. This chain links TRBV30 with TRBJ2-5; TRBD2 matches at 10 bases. V shed 4 bases and J 4 bases; nucleotides not matched to a gene: 6. Germline CDR1 GTSNPN, CDR2 SVGIG (reference sequence). The CDR3 is 14 amino acids.